This TCR beta chain was recorded in a study of blood T cell repertoires in COVID-19 (dated by TCRdb to 2020 to 2022). For the study in its entirety: Samples from collaborators originated in the United States, Italy and Spain and spanned both the acute and convalescent phases of COVID-19. The material from the prospective study consisted of cDNA or gDNA derived from T cells, B-cell-depleted T cells, or PBMCs. The dataset comprised deeply sampled blood TCRbeta repertoires from subjects exposed to, actively infected with, or recovered from COVID-19. The repertoires were made available in a free public database intended to serve as a resource for research on the immune response to SARS-CoV-2. Samples came from the ongoing ImmuneRACE study (first 160 participants) plus 1,254 subjects from 6 global collaborators. Nearly every sample came with metadata listing a de-identified subject ID, COVID-19 status, age in years and sex. Where HLA class I and class II types were available, the types were taken from metadata supplied by the sample provider, not from assay-based typing. What the study reported, not specific to this receptor: How much clinical and demographic metadata was included differed by source and by participant, and the metadata was provided uncurated.

The germline V and J ends show losses of 5 bases and 2 bases respectively, and no gene match explains 7 bases of the junction. Including the terminal cysteine and phenylalanine, the CDR3 comprises 15 residues. CDR3 DNA is the only sequence kept; it has 45 bases, read in frame from the first base. CDR1 and CDR2 were assigned from the germline V gene (reference sequence) as MNHEY and SMNVEV. TCRbeta CDR3 regions were amplified from genomic DNA by means of the immunoSEQ Assay, a bias-controlled multiplex PCR. As for how the authors treated the data: The number of nucleated cells in each sample was estimated from the amplification of reference gene primers within the assay. Sequence reads were collapsed and filtered to measure the absolute abundance of every unique TCRbeta CDR3 rearrangement. Productive Simpson clonality was computed per sample as the square root of Simpson's diversity index over productive rearrangements. Here the immuneACCESS table is served through TCRdb, limited to in-frame sequences with V and J called. Missing clones are a known gap in these copies; in checked studies unresolved V genes cover under half, and the rest lacks a known reason. That table supplies the V and J calls and clone size; D and trimming were determined from the DNA. The table for this sample lists about 280,000 clones; about 90% of them were counted only once. The ten largest clones capture roughly 2.2% of the sample.

Samples from volunteer blood donors who had recovered from COVID-19 were contributed by a second Seattle source. The collaborating institutions used their own protocols to collect whole blood in K2EDTA tubes. For TCRbeta analysis, collaborators shipped samples as frozen whole blood, isolated PBMCs, or DNA extracted from either of those sample types. Turning to this clone: Its cognate antigen has yet to be identified. Base quality data are lacking; no much larger clone is found one base away.

The rearrangement combines TRBV27 with TRBJ2-7; the central 9 bases match TRBD1. The sequence derives from a woman in her fifties or sixties who had recovered from COVID-19. The sample consisted of peripheral blood. The CDR3 corresponds to CASSLTGQGAYEQYF. The nucleotides are TGTGCCAGCAGTCTGACGGGACAGGGAGCCTACGAGCAGTACTTC.